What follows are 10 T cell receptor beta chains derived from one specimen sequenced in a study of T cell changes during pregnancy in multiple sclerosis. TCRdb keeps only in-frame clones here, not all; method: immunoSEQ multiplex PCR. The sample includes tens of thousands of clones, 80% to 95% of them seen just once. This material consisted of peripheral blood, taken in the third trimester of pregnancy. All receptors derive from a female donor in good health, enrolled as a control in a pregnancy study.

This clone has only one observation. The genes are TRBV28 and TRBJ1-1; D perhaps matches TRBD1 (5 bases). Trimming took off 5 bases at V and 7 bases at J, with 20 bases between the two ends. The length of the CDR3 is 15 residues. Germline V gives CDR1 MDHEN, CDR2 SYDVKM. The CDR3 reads CASSLIQGIGGEAFF. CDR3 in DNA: TGTGCCAGCAGTCTGATTCAGGGAATCGGGGGTGAAGCTTTCTTT.

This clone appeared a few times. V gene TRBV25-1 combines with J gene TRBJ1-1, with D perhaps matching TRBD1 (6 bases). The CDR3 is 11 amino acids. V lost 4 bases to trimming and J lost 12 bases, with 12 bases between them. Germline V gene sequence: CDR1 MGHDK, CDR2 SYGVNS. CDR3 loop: CASSGGLETFF. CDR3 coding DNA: TGTGCCAGCAGTGGGGGGCTCGAGACTTTCTTT.

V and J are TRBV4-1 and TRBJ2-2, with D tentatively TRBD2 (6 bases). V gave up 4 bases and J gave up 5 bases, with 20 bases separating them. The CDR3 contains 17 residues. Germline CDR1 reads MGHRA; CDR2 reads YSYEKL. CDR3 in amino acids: CASSPQEAGSRTGELFF. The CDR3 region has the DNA TGCGCCAGCAGCCCACAAGAGGCCGGGAGTCGGACCGGGGAGCTGTTTTTT.

CDR3 coding DNA: TGTGCCAGCAGCACAACTCTGGTGGGAGAAGGCTACACCTTC. This codes for CASSTTLVGEGYTF. This rearrangement joins TRBV11-2 to TRBJ1-2; no definite D call. The CDR3 is made up of 14 amino acids. CDR1 SGHAT and CDR2 FQNNGV come from the germline V gene. V lost 5 bases, J lost 8 bases, and 18 bases lay in between.

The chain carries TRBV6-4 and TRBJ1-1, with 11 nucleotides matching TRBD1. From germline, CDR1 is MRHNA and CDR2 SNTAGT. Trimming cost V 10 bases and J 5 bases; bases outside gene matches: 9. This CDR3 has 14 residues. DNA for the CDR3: TGTGCCACCACCCCCGGGACAGGGGGGACTGAAGCTTTCTTT. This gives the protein CATTPGTGGTEAFF.

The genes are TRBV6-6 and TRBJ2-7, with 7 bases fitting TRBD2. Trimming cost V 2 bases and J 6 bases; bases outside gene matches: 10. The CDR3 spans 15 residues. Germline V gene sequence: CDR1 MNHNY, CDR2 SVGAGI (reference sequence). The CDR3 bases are TGTGCCAGCAGTTACGTACAGGAGTGGGAGGGCGAGCAGTACTTC. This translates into CASSYVQEWEGEQYF.

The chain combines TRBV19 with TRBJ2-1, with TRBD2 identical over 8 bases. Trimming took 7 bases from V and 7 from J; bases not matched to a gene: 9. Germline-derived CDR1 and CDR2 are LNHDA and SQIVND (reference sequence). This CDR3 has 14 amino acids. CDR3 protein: CASTVLSGSNEQFF. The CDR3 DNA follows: TGTGCCAGTACGGTCCTGAGCGGGAGTAATGAGCAGTTCTTC.

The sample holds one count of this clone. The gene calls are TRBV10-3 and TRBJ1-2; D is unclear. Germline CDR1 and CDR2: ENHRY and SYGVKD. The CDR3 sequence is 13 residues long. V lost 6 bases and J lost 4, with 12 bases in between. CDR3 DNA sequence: TGTGCCATCAGGGGCCTCGTGGGCTATGGCTACACCTTC. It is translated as CAIRGLVGYGYTF.

Here the CDR3 DNA reads TGCGCCAGCAGCCAAGATAACTTGGCTGGAAACACCATATATTTT. Protein: CASSQDNLAGNTIYF. The chain couples TRBV4-1 to TRBJ1-3; D remains ambiguous. The CDR3 is made up of 15 amino acids. Germline assignment: CDR1 MGHRA and CDR2 YSYEKL. V was shortened by 0 bases and J by 2 bases, with 8 bases between the two germline ends.

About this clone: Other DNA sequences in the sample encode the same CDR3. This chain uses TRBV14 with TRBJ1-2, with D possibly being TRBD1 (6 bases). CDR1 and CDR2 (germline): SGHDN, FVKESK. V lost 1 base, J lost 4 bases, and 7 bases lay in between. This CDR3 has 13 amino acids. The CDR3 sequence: CASSQADSYGYTF. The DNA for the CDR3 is TGTGCCAGCAGCCAAGCGGACAGCTATGGCTACACCTTC.